This T cell receptor beta chain stems from a study of B cell selection in AIRE deficiency. As to this clone: Its antigen is unknown.

The protocol was immunoSEQ multiplex PCR, while the TCRdb copy is restricted to in-frame clones and leaves out a portion. The table shows 20,000 to 25,000 clones, with 97% occurring only once. The CDR3 sequence is 17 residues long. The V segment lost 3 bases and the J segment 2 bases; nucleotides outside the gene matches: 12. Germline lookup yields CDR1 MGHRA and CDR2 YSYEKL. Points from the study as a whole: TCRbeta-only data showed roughly 33% of shared healthy Treg sequences in healthy Tconv. Of some 4,000 shared Treg TCRbeta sequences, about 30% were healthy-donor-only and 9.3% patient-only.

CD4+CD127+ cells were sorted as the conventional CD4 T cells. The sample was conventional CD4+ T cells sorted from PBMCs. The receptor was isolated from a human donor with AIRE deficiency. This chain links TRBV4-1 with TRBJ2-7, with 8 positions matching TRBD1. DNA for the CDR3: TGCGCCAGCAGCCATCTCGACAGCAGGGGGCGCCCCTACGAGCAGTACTTC. Translated, it gives CASSHLDSRGRPYEQYF.